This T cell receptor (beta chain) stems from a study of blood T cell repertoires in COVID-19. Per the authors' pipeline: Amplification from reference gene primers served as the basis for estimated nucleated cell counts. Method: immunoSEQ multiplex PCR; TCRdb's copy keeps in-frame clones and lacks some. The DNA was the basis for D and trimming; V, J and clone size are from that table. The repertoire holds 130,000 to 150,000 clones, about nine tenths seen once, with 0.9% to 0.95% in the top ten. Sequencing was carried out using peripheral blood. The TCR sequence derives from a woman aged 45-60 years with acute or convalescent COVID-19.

The CDR3 coding sequence is TGTGCCAGCAGCTTCGCTACAGGGGGCTCTGGAAACACCATATATTTT. Protein product: CASSFATGGSGNTIYF. The chain employs TRBV9 and TRBJ1-3; 8 bases line up with TRBD1. The CDR3 has 16 residues. Germline values: CDR1 SGDLS, CDR2 YYNGEE. V was clipped by 4 bases and J by 0 bases; unmatched bases: 6.